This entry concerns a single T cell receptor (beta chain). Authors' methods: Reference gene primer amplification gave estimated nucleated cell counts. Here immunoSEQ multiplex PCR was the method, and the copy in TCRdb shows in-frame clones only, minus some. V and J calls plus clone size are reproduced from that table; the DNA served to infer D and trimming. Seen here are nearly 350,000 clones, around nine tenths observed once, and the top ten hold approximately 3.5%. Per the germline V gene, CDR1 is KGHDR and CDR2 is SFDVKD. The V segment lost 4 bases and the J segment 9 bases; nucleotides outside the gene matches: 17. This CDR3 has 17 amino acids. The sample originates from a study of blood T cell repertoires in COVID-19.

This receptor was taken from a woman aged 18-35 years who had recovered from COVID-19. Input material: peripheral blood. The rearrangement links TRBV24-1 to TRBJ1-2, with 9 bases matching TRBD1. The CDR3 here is CATSDPGGQGDPERYTF. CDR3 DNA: TGTGCCACCAGTGACCCGGGGGGACAGGGCGACCCAGAACGCTACACCTTC.